This T cell receptor (beta chain) was identified in a study of CD8 T cells in Susac syndrome. The sequenced target, TCR beta, came from blood CD8+ and CD4+ T cells. FACS was used to enrich TEMRA cells, whereas the CD8+ and CD4+ T cells were obtained by negative isolation. Random hexamers served to reverse transcribe about 0.5 to 1 ug RNA. TCR beta CDR3 was amplified by immunoSEQ covering 54 Vbeta and 13 Jbeta. Using its own MiXCR run on the immunoSEQ multiplex PCR reads, TCRdb lists one record per CDR3 protein. The table has fewer than 150,000 distinct CDR3 sequences, 94% seen once; the top ten hold over 0.25%. V was trimmed by 3 bases and J by 2 bases, leaving 8 bases between them. CDR1 and CDR2 from the germline V gene are LNHDA and SQIVND (reference sequence). CDR3 length: 13 amino acids.

This TCR came from a human donor in good health. V is TRBV19 and J is TRBJ2-7, with D perhaps matching TRBD1 (6 bases). Sequenced sample: CD8+ T cells from PBMCs. The CDR3, as DNA: TGTGCCAGTAGTATGTCAGGGGCCTACGAGCAGTACTTC. The encoded protein is CASSMSGAYEQYF.